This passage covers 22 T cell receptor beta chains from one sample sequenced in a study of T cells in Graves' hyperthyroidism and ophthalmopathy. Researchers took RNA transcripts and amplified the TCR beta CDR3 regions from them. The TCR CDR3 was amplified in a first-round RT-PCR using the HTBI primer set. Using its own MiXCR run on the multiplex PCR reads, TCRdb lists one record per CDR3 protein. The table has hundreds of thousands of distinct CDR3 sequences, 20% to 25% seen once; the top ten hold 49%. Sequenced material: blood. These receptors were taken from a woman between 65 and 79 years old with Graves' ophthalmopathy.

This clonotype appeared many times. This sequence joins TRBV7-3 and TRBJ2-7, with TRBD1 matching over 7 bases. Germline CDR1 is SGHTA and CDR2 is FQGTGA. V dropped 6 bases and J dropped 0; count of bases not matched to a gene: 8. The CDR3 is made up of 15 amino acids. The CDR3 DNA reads TGTGCCAGCAGATCCTATGGGACAGCCTCCTACGAGCAGTACTTC. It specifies CASRSYGTASYEQYF.

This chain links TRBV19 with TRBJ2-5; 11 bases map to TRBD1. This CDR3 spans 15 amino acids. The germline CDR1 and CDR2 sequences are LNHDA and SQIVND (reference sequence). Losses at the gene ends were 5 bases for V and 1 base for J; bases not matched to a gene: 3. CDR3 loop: CASSLDRGLQETQYF. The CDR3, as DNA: TGTGCCAGTAGTTTGGACAGGGGGCTCCAAGAGACCCAGTACTTC. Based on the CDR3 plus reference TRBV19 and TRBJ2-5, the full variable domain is DGGITQSPKYLFRKEGQNVTLSCEQNLNHDAMYWYRQDPGQGLRLIYYSQIVNDFQKGDIAEGYSVSREKKESFPLTVTSAQKNPTAFYLCASSLDRGLQETQYFGPGTRLLVL.

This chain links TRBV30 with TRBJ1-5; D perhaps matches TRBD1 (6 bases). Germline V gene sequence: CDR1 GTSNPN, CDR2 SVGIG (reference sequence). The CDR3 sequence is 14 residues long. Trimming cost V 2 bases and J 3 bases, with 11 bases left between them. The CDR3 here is CAWSRGLINQPQHF. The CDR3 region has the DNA TGTGCCTGGAGTAGGGGGTTGATCAATCAGCCCCAGCATTTT.

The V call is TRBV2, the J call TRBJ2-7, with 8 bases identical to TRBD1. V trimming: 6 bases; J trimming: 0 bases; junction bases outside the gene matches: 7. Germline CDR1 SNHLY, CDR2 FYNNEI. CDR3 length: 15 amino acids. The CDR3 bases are TGTGCCAGCAGCGCGGACAGGGCCAACTCCTACGAGCAGTACTTC. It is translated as CASSADRANSYEQYF.

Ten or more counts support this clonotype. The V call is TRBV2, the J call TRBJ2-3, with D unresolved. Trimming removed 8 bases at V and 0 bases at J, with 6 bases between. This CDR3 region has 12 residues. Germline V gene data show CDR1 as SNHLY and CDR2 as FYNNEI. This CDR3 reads CASEESTDTQYF. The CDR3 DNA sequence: TGTGCCAGCGAAGAAAGCACAGATACGCAGTATTTT. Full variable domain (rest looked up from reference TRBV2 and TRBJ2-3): EPEVTQTPSHQVTQMGQEVILRCVPISNHLYFYWYRQILGQKVEFLVSFYNNEISEKSEIFDDQFSVERPDGSNFTLKIRSTKLEDSAMYFCASEESTDTQYFGPGTRLTVL.

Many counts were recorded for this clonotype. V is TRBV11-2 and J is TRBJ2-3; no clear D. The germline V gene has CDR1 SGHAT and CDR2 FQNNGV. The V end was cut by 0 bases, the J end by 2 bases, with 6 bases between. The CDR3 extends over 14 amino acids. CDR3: CASSLDRYTDTQYF. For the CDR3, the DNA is TGTGCCAGCAGCTTAGACCGATACACAGATACGCAGTATTTT. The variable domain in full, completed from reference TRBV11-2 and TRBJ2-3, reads EAGVAQSPRYKIIEKRQSVAFWCNPISGHATLYWYQQILGQGPKLLIQFQNNGVVDDSQLPKDRFSAERLKGVDSTLKIQPAKLEDSAVYLCASSLDRYTDTQYFGPGTRLTVL.

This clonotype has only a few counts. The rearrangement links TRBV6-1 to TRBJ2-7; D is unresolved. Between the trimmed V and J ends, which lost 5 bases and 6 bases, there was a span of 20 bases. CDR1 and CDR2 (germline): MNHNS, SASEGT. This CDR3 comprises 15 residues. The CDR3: CASSTPSGSLREQYF. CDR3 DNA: TGTGCCAGCAGTACTCCAAGTGGGTCTCTCCGCGAGCAGTACTTC.

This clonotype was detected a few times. CDR3: CASSPRKGLTDTQYF. In nucleotides, the CDR3 is TGTGCCAGCAGCCCACGAAAGGGACTCACAGATACGCAGTATTTT. The chain links TRBV11-3 to TRBJ2-3; weak D call: TRBD2 (6 bases). Trimming took off 5 bases at V and 2 bases at J, with 14 bases between the two ends. The germline V gene encodes CDR1 SGHNT and CDR2 YENEEA. CDR3 length equals 15 residues. Supplemented by reference TRBV11-3 and TRBJ2-3, the full variable domain reads EAGVVQSPRYKIIEKKQPVAFWCNPISGHNTLYWYLQNLGQGPELLIRYENEEAVDDSQLPKDRFSAERLKGVDSTLKIQPAELGDSAVYLCASSPRKGLTDTQYFGPGTRLTVL.

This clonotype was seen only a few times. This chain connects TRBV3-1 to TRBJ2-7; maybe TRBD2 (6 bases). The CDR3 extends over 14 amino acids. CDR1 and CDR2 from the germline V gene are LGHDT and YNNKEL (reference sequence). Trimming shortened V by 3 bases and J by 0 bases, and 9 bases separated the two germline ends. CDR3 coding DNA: TGTGCCAGCAGCCAGGGCGGGATCTCCTACGAGCAGTACTTC. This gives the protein CASSQGGISYEQYF.

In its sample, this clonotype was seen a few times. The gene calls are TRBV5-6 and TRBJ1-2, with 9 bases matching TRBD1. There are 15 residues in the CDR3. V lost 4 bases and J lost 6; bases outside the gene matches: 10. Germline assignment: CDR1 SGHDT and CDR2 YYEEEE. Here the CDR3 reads CASSKGQGVRDGYTF. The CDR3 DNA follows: TGTGCCAGCAGCAAGGGACAGGGTGTACGTGATGGCTACACCTTC.

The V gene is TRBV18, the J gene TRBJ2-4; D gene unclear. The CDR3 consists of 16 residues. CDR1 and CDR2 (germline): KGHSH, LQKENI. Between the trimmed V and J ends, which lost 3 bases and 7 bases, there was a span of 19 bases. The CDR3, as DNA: TGTGCCAGCTCACCCCAGGCCCCCGGTTTGGGCAACATTCAGTACTTC. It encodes CASSPQAPGLGNIQYF.

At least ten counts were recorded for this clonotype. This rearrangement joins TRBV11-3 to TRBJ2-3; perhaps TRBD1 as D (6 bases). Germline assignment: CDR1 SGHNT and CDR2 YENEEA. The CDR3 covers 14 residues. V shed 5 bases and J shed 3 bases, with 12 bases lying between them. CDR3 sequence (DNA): TGTGCCAGCAGCGCGCGGACAGAAACAGATACGCAGTATTTT. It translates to CASSARTETDTQYF.

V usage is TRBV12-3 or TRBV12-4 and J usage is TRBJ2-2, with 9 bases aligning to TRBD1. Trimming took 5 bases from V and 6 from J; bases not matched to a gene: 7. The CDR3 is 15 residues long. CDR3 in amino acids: CASSGTGFVAGELFF. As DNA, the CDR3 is TGTGCCAGCAGTGGGACAGGGTTTGTCGCCGGGGAGCTGTTTTTT.

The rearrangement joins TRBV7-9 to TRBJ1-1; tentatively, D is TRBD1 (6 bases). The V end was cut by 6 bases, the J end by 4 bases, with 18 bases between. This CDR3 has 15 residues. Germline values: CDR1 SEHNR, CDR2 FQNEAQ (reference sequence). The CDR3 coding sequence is TGTGCCAGCAGTCAAGGGGGGGCCCCGTTCACTGAAGCTTTCTTT. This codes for CASSQGGAPFTEAFF. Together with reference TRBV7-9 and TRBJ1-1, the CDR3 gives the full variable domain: DTGVSQNPRHKITKRGQNVTFRCDPISEHNRLYWYRQTLGQGPEFLTYFQNEAQLEKSRLLSDRFSAERPKGSFSTLEIQRTEQGDSAMYLCASSQGGAPFTEAFFGQGTRLTVV.

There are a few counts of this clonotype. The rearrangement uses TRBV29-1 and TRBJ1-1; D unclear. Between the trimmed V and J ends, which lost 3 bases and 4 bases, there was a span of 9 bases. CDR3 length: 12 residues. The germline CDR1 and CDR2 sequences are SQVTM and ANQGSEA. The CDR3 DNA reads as TGCAGCGTTGATCGAGACATCACTGAAGCTTTCTTT. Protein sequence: CSVDRDITEAFF.

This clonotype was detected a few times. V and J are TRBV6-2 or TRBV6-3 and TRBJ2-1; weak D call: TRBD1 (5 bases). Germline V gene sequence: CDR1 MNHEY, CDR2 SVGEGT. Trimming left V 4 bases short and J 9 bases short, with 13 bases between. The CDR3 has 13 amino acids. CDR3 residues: CASSSTGFSEQFF. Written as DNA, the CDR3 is TGTGCCAGCAGTTCTACAGGATTTAGTGAGCAGTTCTTC.

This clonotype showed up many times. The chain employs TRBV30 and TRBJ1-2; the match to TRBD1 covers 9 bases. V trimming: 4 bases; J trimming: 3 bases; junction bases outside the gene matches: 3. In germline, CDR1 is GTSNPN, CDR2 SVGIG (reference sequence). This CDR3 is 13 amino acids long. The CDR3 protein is CAWNTGGDYGYTF. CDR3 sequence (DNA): TGTGCCTGGAACACAGGGGGCGACTATGGCTACACCTTC.

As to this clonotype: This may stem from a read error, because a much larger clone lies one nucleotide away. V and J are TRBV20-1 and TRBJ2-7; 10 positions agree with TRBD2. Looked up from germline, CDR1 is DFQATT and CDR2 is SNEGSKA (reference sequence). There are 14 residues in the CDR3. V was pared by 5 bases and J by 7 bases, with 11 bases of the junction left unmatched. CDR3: CSAYSGRSLNEQYF. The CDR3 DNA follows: TGCAGTGCTTATAGCGGGAGGTCCCTCAATGAGCAGTACTTC.

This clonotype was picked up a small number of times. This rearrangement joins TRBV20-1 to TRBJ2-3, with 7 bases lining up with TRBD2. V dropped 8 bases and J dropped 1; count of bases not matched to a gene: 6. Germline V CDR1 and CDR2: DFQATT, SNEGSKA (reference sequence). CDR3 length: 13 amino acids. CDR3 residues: CSSPAGRTDTQYF. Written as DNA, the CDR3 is TGCAGTAGTCCAGCGGGACGCACAGATACGCAGTATTTT.

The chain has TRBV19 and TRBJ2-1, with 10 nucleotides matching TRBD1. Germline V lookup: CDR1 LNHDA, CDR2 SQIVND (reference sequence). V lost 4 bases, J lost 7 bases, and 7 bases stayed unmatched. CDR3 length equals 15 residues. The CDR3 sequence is CASSKGGQGLNEQFF. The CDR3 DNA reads TGTGCCAGTAGTAAGGGGGGACAGGGGTTAAATGAGCAGTTCTTC.

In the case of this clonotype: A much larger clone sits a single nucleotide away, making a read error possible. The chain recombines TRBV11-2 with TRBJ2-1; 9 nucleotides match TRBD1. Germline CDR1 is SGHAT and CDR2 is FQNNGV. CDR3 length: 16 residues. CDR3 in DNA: TGTGCCAGCAGCAGGCCGGGACAGGGCGCCTACAATGAGCCGTTCTTC. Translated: CASSRPGQGAYNEPFF.

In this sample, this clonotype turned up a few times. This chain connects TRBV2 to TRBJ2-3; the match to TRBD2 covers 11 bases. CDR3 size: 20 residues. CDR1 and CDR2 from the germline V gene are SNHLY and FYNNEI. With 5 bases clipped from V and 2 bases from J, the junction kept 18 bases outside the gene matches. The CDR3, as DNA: TGTGCCAGCAGTACCTCCTCGAGGGCTAGCGGGAGGAGGCTCACAGATACGCAGTATTTT. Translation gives CASSTSSRASGRRLTDTQYF.